This TCR beta chain was documented in a study of T cell changes during pregnancy in multiple sclerosis. The CDR3 runs to 15 residues. V dropped 2 bases and J dropped 4; count of bases not matched to a gene: 6. Germline V gene sequence: CDR1 SGHTA, CDR2 FQGTGA. Generated by immunoSEQ multiplex PCR, the TCRdb table keeps only in-frame clones and is missing some. The sample has approximately 98,000 clones; 92% are singletons. The source was peripheral blood, collected after pregnancy. The receptor was isolated from a female donor in good health, enrolled as a control in a pregnancy study. V gene TRBV7-3 combines with J gene TRBJ2-5, with 8 bases aligning to TRBD2. The CDR3 here is CASSLAAGAIETQYF. The CDR3 nucleotides read TGTGCCAGCAGCTTAGCAGCGGGGGCCATAGAGACCCAGTACTTC.